This TCR beta chain stems from a study of a mutant IDH1 vaccine in newly diagnosed glioma. Study information: The treated population exhibited a male proportion of about 62%, a female proportion of roughly 38%, and a mean age of around 40 years.

Repertoires were generated with immunoSEQ multiplex PCR, while TCRdb's copy carries only in-frame clones and drops some. The sample records approximately 35,000 clones, 88% being singletons. The sample's time point: week 23, last vaccination. The content of each vaccine dose was 300 ug of mutant IDH1 20-mer peptide, and topical imiquimod accompanied it. New WHO grade 3 or 4 IDH1-mutant, ATRX-lost astrocytomas were present in all donors. The ends were cut back, 4 bases at V and 1 base at J, with 10 bases in the middle. The V gene's germline CDR1 is MNHNY and CDR2 SVGAGI (reference sequence). The CDR3 is 14 residues long. Notes on this clone: Its antigen is not known.

The V and J genes are TRBV6-6 and TRBJ1-1; the D gene is possibly TRBD1 (5 bases). The sequence derives from a man aged 40-50 years with glioma. This sample comprised PBMCs, obtained from a glioma patient whose treatment included an IDH1 peptide vaccine. CDR3 residues: CASSSGPENTEAFF. CDR3 coding DNA: TGTGCCAGCAGTTCGGGACCGGAGAACACTGAAGCTTTCTTT.